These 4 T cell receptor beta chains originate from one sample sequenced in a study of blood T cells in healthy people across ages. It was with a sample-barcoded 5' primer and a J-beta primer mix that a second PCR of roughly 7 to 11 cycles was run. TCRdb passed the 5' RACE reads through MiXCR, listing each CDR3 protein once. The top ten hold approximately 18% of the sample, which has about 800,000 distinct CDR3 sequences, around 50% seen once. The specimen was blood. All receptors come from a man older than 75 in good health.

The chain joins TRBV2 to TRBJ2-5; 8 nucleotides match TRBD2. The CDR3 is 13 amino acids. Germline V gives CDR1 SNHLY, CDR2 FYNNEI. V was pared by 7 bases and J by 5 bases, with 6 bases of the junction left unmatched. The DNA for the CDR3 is TGTGCCAGCAAAGCGGGAGTTATTGAGACCCAGTACTTC. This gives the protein CASKAGVIETQYF.

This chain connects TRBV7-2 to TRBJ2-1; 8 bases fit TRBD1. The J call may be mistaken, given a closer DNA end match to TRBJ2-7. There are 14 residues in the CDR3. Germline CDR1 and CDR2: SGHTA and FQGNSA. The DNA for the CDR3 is TGTGCCAGCAGTCCAGGGGGCACCTACAATGAGCAGTACTTC. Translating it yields CASSPGGTYNEQYF.

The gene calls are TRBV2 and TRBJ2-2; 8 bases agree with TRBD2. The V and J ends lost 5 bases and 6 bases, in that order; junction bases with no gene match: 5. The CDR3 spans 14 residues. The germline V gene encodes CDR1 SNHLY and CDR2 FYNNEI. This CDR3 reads CASSTGTSPGELFF. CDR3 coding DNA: TGTGCCAGCAGTACTGGGACTAGTCCCGGGGAGCTGTTTTTT.

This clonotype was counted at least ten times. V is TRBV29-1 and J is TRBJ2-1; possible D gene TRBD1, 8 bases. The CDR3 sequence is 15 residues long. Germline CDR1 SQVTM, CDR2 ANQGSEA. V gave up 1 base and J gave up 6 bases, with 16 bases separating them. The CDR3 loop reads CSVEGGGQVINEQFF. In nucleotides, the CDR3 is TGCAGCGTTGAAGGGGGGGGACAGGTTATCAATGAGCAGTTCTTC.